The 27 T cell receptor beta chains in this list originate from one sample, sequenced in a study of PD-1 blockade in classical Hodgkin lymphoma. No patient escaped relapse after autologous stem cell transplantation, and brentuximab vedotin exposure varied. Here immunoSEQ multiplex PCR was the method, and the copy in TCRdb shows in-frame clones only, minus some. Of about 97,000 clones listed, 75% to 90% were seen once; the top ten hold roughly an eighth. The sample was peripheral blood mononuclear cells (PBMCs), taken at baseline. These receptors originate from a human donor with classical Hodgkin lymphoma.

This clone was detected a few times. The rearrangement uses TRBV7-2 and TRBJ1-3, with D uncertain. The CDR3 has 14 amino acids. CDR1 and CDR2 (germline): SGHTA, FQGNSA. Trimming left V 2 bases short and J 2 bases short, with 7 bases between. DNA for the CDR3: TGTGCCAGCAGCTTATGGGGAGCTGGAAACACCATATATTTT. It encodes CASSLWGAGNTIYF.

The genes are TRBV7-3 and TRBJ2-2; D is uncertain. Trimming cost V 5 bases and J 3 bases, with 10 bases left between them. This CDR3 region has 14 residues. The V gene's germline CDR1 is SGHTA and CDR2 FQGTGA. The CDR3 DNA reads as TGTGCCAGCAGCGTAGTACGGGACACCGGGGAGCTGTTTTTT. Translated, it gives CASSVVRDTGELFF.

The chain is built from TRBV4-3 and TRBJ2-7; D unresolved. V lost 1 base and J 0 bases, leaving 13 bases between the germline ends. The V gene's germline CDR1 is LGHNA and CDR2 YSLEER. The CDR3 runs 16 residues. The CDR3 region is CASSQAVGPTSYEQYF. DNA for the CDR3: TGCGCCAGCAGCCAAGCAGTGGGCCCGACCTCCTACGAGCAGTACTTC.

This clone was seen a few times. CDR3 sequence (DNA): TGTGCCAGCAGCAGGGGGGAGGGCCTGGGTGAGCAGTTCTTC. It codes for CASSRGEGLGEQFF. The chain is built from TRBV5-4 and TRBJ2-1; a possible D gene is TRBD2 (7 bases). Germline CDR1 SGHNT, CDR2 YYREEE (reference sequence). The CDR3 loop spans 14 amino acids. V was cut by 4 bases and J by 9 bases, with 17 bases left in between.

This clone occurred a few times. The V and J genes are TRBV6-1 and TRBJ1-3; D is unclear. Germline V gene sequence: CDR1 MNHNS, CDR2 SASEGT. The CDR3 has 14 residues. V shed 2 bases and J shed 1 base, with 6 bases lying between them. This chain's CDR3 is CASSEWLSGNTIYF. In DNA form, the CDR3 reads TGTGCCAGCAGTGAATGGCTTTCTGGAAACACCATATATTTT.

This rearrangement joins TRBV15 to TRBJ2-1; 10 nucleotides align to TRBD2. This CDR3 is built from 14 residues. CDR1 LNHNV and CDR2 YYDKDF come from the germline V gene (reference sequence). V was pared by 9 bases and J by 2 bases, with 4 bases of the junction left unmatched. The CDR3 coding sequence is TGTGCCACTGAGCGGGAGGGCCCCTACAATGAGCAGTTCTTC. Amino acids: CATEREGPYNEQFF.

The chain carries TRBV5-1 and TRBJ2-2, with 9 bases identical to TRBD1. Trimming took 3 bases from V and 7 from J; bases not matched to a gene: 7. The CDR3 runs to 15 residues. Per germline, CDR1 SGHRS and CDR2 YFSETQ. CDR3 in amino acids: CASSYRTGDDGELFF. CDR3 DNA sequence: TGCGCCAGCAGCTACCGGACAGGGGATGACGGGGAGCTGTTTTTT.

CDR3 in amino acids: CASKGGPNTEAFF. CDR3 coding DNA: TGTGCCAGCAAGGGGGGGCCTAACACTGAAGCTTTCTTT. The chain combines TRBV28 with TRBJ1-1; tentative D call: TRBD1 (6 bases). V was cut by 7 bases and J by 2 bases, with 11 bases left in between. The CDR3 contains 13 residues. CDR1 and CDR2 from the germline V gene are MDHEN and SYDVKM.

The gene calls are TRBV6-1 and TRBJ1-5, with D maybe TRBD1 (5 bases). V dropped 6 bases and J dropped 6 bases, with 18 bases sitting between them. This CDR3 spans 15 amino acids. Germline CDR1 and CDR2: MNHNS and SASEGT. CDR3 protein: CASSPGGILTQPQHF. The CDR3 DNA reads as TGTGCCAGCAGCCCCGGGGGGATCCTAACTCAGCCCCAGCATTTT.

The chain uses TRBV4-2 and TRBJ2-7, with 9 bases that match TRBD2. The CDR3 has 13 residues. Germline values: CDR1 LGHNA, CDR2 YNFKEQ. Losses at the gene ends were 11 bases for V and 5 bases for J; bases not matched to a gene: 10. The CDR3 reads CAAGGTSLNEQYF. Here the CDR3 DNA reads TGTGCCGCAGGGGGGACTAGCCTCAACGAGCAGTACTTC.

V is TRBV30 and J is TRBJ1-2; tentatively, D is TRBD1 (6 bases). This CDR3 comprises 12 residues. Trimming pared 1 base from V and 5 bases from J, leaving 8 bases between. CDR1 GTSNPN and CDR2 SVGIG come from the germline V gene (reference sequence). CDR3 residues: CAWSGGAYGYTF. The CDR3 nucleotides are TGTGCCTGGAGTGGGGGGGCGTATGGCTACACCTTC.

This clone showed up just once. The rearrangement joins TRBV5-1 to TRBJ2-3; D is uncertain. Germline assignment: CDR1 SGHRS and CDR2 YFSETQ. This CDR3 region has 17 residues. Between the trimmed V and J ends, which lost 0 bases and 0 bases, there was a span of 14 bases. The CDR3 sequence is CASSLGVGRTSTDTQYF. As DNA, the CDR3 is TGCGCCAGCAGCTTGGGGGTTGGGCGAACTAGCACAGATACGCAGTATTTT.

V and J are TRBV19 and TRBJ2-2; D gene unclear. Trimming took 3 bases from V and 8 from J, leaving 10 bases between them. The CDR3 totals 13 residues. CDR1 is LNHDA, CDR2 SQIVND, per germline (reference sequence). In DNA form, the CDR3 reads TGTGCCAGTAGTATGGGGATTACGGGGGAGCTGTTTTTT. It codes for CASSMGITGELFF. Using reference TRBV19 and TRBJ2-2 for the parts outside the CDR3, the full variable domain is DGGITQSPKYLFRKEGQNVTLSCEQNLNHDAMYWYRQDPGQGLRLIYYSQIVNDFQKGDIAEGYSVSREKKESFPLTVTSAQKNPTAFYLCASSMGITGELFFGEGSRLTVL.

DNA of the CDR3: TGTGCCAGCTCACCTGGAGGGACGAGCTCCTACGAGCAGTACTTC. It encodes CASSPGGTSSYEQYF. The J gene is TRBJ2-7, the V gene TRBV18; D possibly corresponds to TRBD2 (6 bases). Trimming removed 3 bases from V and 0 bases from J, with 12 bases in between. Germline assignment: CDR1 KGHSH and CDR2 LQKENI. This CDR3 is 15 amino acids long. Together with reference TRBV18 and TRBJ2-7, the CDR3 gives the full variable domain: NAGVMQNPRHLVRRRGQEARLRCSPMKGHSHVYWYRQLPEEGLKFMVYLQKENIIDESGMPKERFSAEFPKEGPSILRIQQVVRGDSAAYFCASSPGGTSSYEQYFGPGTRLTVT.

The chain links TRBV12-5 to TRBJ2-4, with no clear D. The V end lost 5 bases, the J end lost 5 bases, and 4 bases lay between the germline ends. CDR3 length: 11 amino acids. The germline V gene has CDR1 LGHNT and CDR2 FRNRAP. CDR3 protein: CASGLENIQYF. The CDR3 DNA reads TGTGCTAGTGGTCTCGAAAACATTCAGTACTTC.

The chain couples TRBV5-1 to TRBJ2-6, with TRBD1 matching over 8 bases. This CDR3 comprises 18 residues. V was pared by 1 base and J by 0 bases, with 6 bases of the junction left unmatched. The germline V gene encodes CDR1 SGHRS and CDR2 YFSETQ. The CDR3 reads CASSLFGTGISGANVLTF. In DNA form, the CDR3 reads TGCGCCAGCAGCTTGTTCGGGACAGGAATCTCTGGGGCCAACGTCCTGACTTTC.

V usage is TRBV18 and J usage is TRBJ1-1, with no clear D. The CDR3 sequence is 13 residues long. Germline-derived CDR1 and CDR2 are KGHSH and LQKENI. Trimming took off 6 bases at V and 4 bases at J, with 12 bases between the two ends. The CDR3 DNA reads as TGTGCCAGCTCCGCCGGGAGTGGCACTGAAGCTTTCTTT. It translates to CASSAGSGTEAFF.

V gene TRBV19 combines with J gene TRBJ2-7; D possibly matches TRBD1 or TRBD2 (5 bases each). This CDR3 comprises 14 residues. The germline CDR1 and CDR2 sequences are LNHDA and SQIVND (reference sequence). Trimming shortened V by 4 bases and J by 2 bases, and 12 bases separated the two germline ends. The CDR3 DNA sequence: TGTGCCAGTAGTACCCCGAGGGGCACCTACGAGCAGTACTTC. Amino acids: CASSTPRGTYEQYF. Combining the CDR3 with reference TRBV19 and TRBJ2-7 gives the whole variable domain DGGITQSPKYLFRKEGQNVTLSCEQNLNHDAMYWYRQDPGQGLRLIYYSQIVNDFQKGDIAEGYSVSREKKESFPLTVTSAQKNPTAFYLCASSTPRGTYEQYFGPGTRLTVT.

The genes are TRBV18 and TRBJ1-5, with D possibly TRBD1 on 5 matching bases. The CDR3 runs to 16 residues. From germline, CDR1 is KGHSH and CDR2 LQKENI. V was pared by 2 bases and J by 0 bases, with 11 bases between. CDR3 protein: CASSPTGTYSNQPQHF. CDR3 in DNA: TGTGCCAGCTCACCAACGGGGACTTATAGCAATCAGCCCCAGCATTTT.

J is TRBJ1-2 and V is TRBV28; no definite D call. Trimming pared 6 bases from V and 8 bases from J, leaving 13 bases between. Germline CDR1 is MDHEN and CDR2 is SYDVKM. This CDR3 has 12 amino acids. In DNA form, the CDR3 reads TGTGCCAGCAGCCAAGTTCGGGCCGGCTACACCTTC. Its translation is CASSQVRAGYTF.

V is TRBV29-1 and J is TRBJ2-1; no reliable D call. There are 12 residues in the CDR3. Looked up from germline, CDR1 is SQVTM and CDR2 is ANQGSEA. V lost 3 bases to trimming and J lost 4 bases, with 7 bases between them. Here the CDR3 DNA reads TGCAGCGTTGAGGTTTTTTACAATGAGCAGTTCTTC. Translating gives CSVEVFYNEQFF.

V is TRBV2 and J is TRBJ1-1, with D uncertain. This CDR3 contains 13 residues. Germline assignment: CDR1 SNHLY and CDR2 FYNNEI. V gave up 6 bases and J gave up 7 bases, with 15 bases separating them. CDR3 nucleotide sequence: TGTGCCAGCAGCCTAACTTTGCTACGTGAAGCTTTCTTT. Its translation: CASSLTLLREAFF.

The V gene is TRBV6-5, the J gene TRBJ1-5; 10 bases match TRBD1. CDR3 size: 15 residues. The junction had 3 bases not matched to a gene; V was cut back by 6 bases and J by 1 base. Germline V gene data show CDR1 as MNHEY and CDR2 as SVGAGI. The CDR3 reads CASSRQGASNQPQHF. The CDR3 region has the DNA TGTGCCAGCAGCCGACAGGGGGCGAGCAATCAGCCCCAGCATTTT.

The gene calls are TRBV5-1 and TRBJ1-5; unclear D gene. The CDR3 extends over 14 amino acids. Trimming took 4 bases from V and 7 from J, leaving 15 bases between them. Germline V gene data show CDR1 as SGHRS and CDR2 as YFSETQ. The CDR3 sequence: CASSPGGGDQPQHF. CDR3 sequence (DNA): TGCGCCAGCAGCCCGGGCGGCGGCGACCAGCCCCAGCATTTT.

The rearrangement uses TRBV5-6 and TRBJ2-3; TRBD2 matches at 9 bases. CDR1 and CDR2 (germline): SGHDT, YYEEEE. CDR3 length equals 16 residues. Losses at the gene ends were 5 bases for V and 4 bases for J; bases not matched to a gene: 11. DNA of the CDR3: TGTGCCAGCAGTGTGCGCAGGACTAGCGTATCAGATACGCAGTATTTT. Residues: CASSVRRTSVSDTQYF.

In its sample, this clone is medium-sized. The V gene is TRBV5-5, the J gene TRBJ2-7, with a tentative D call TRBD1 (6 bases). Germline V gene lookup returns CDR1 SGHKS and CDR2 YYEKEE (reference sequence). This CDR3 has 14 residues. V was cut by 3 bases and J by 5 bases, with 15 bases left in between. The CDR3, as DNA: TGTGCCAGCAGCTCACCCGACAGGTCCGACGAGCAGTACTTC. Amino acid sequence: CASSSPDRSDEQYF.

This clone was seen only a few times. V usage is TRBV11-2 and J usage is TRBJ2-5; TRBD2 matches at 9 bases. V lost 3 bases to trimming and J lost 4 bases; unmatched junction nucleotides: 6. CDR3 length: 15 amino acids. Germline CDR1 SGHAT, CDR2 FQNNGV. DNA for the CDR3: TGTGCCAGCAGCTTCAATGCGGGAGGGGGAGAGACCCAGTACTTC. Protein product: CASSFNAGGGETQYF. The full variable domain, its missing parts supplied by reference TRBV11-2 and TRBJ2-5, is EAGVAQSPRYKIIEKRQSVAFWCNPISGHATLYWYQQILGQGPKLLIQFQNNGVVDDSQLPKDRFSAERLKGVDSTLKIQPAKLEDSAVYLCASSFNAGGGETQYFGPGTRLLVL.